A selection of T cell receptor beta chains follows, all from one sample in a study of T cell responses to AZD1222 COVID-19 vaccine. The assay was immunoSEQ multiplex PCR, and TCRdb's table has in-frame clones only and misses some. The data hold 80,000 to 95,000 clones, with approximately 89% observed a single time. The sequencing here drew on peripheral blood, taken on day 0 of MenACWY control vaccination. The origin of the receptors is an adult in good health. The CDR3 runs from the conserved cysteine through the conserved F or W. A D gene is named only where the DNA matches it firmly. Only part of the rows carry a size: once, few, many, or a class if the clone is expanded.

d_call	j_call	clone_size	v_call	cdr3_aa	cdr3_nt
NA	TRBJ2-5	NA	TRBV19	CASSMGSFQETQYF	TGTGCCAGTAGTATGGGTAGCTTCCAAGAGACCCAGTACTTC
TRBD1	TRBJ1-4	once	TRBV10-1	CASREKVPGQGSLNEKLFF	TGCGCCAGCAGAGAGAAGGTTCCGGGACAGGGTAGCCTAAATGAAAAACTGTTTTTT
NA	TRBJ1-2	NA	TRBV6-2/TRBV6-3	CASSTRRQIYGYTF	TGTGCCAGCAGCACCCGCCGGCAAATCTATGGCTACACCTTC
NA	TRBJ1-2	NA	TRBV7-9	CASSFRSHGYTF	TGTGCCAGCAGCTTCAGGAGTCATGGCTACACCTTC
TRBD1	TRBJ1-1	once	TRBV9	CASSVGPGGIAFF	TGTGCCAGCAGCGTAGGGCCAGGGGGAATAGCTTTCTTT
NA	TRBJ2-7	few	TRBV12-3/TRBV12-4	CASSLLDSSEQYF	TGTGCCAGCAGTTTACTTGACAGTAGCGAGCAGTACTTC
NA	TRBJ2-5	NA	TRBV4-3	CASSQHRGLETQYF	TGCGCCAGCAGCCAACATCGTGGGCTGGAGACCCAGTACTTC
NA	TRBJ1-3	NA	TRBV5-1	CASSLEPEQLGNTIYF	TGCGCCAGCAGCTTGGAGCCCGAGCAGCTAGGAAACACCATATATTTT
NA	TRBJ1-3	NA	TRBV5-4	CASSLKQEGNTIYF	TGTGCCAGCAGCTTGAAACAGGAGGGAAACACCATATATTTT
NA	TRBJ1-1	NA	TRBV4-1	CASRPPPGNTEAFF	TGCGCCAGCAGACCACCCCCCGGTAACACTGAAGCTTTCTTT
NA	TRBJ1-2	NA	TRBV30	CAWTTGHGYTF	TGTGCCTGGACTACGGGACATGGCTACACCTTC
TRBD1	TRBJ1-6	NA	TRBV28	CASSSGSQGDSPLHF	TGTGCCAGCAGTTCCGGCTCACAGGGGGATTCACCCCTCCACTTT
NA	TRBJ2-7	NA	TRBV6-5	CASSSPREVYEQYF	TGTGCCAGCAGTTCCCCCCGGGAAGTCTACGAGCAGTACTTC
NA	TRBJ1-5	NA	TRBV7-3	CASSPRGARSILENQPQHF	TGTGCCAGCAGCCCTAGGGGGGCGCGGTCGATTTTAGAAAATCAGCCCCAGCATTTT
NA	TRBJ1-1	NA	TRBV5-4	CASSQATLVNTEAFF	TGTGCCAGCAGCCAAGCGACACTCGTGAACACTGAAGCTTTCTTT
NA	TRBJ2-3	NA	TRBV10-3	CAISERDTQYF	TGTGCCATCTCCGAGCGGGATACGCAGTATTTT
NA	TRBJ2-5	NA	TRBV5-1	CASSLGRETQYF	TGCGCCAGCAGCTTGGGAAGGGAGACCCAGTACTTC
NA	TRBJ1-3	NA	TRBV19	CVSSIGAFSGNTIYF	TGTGTCAGTAGTATAGGTGCGTTCTCTGGAAACACCATATATTTT
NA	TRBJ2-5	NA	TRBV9	CASSPPLSKNQETQYF	TGTGCCAGCAGCCCCCCGCTCAGCAAAAATCAAGAGACCCAGTACTTC
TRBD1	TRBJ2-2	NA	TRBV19	CASSMPNRGRGRWTGELFF	TGTGCCAGTAGTATGCCCAACAGGGGGCGCGGTAGATGGACCGGGGAGCTGTTTTTT
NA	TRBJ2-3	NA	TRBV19	CASSIAGTPSTDTQYF	TGTGCCAGTAGTATAGCGGGGACTCCTAGCACAGATACGCAGTATTTT
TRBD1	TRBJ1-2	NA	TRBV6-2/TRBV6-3	CASSYSGTAFIIYGYTF	TGTGCCAGCAGTTACTCCGGGACAGCCTTTATTATCTATGGCTACACCTTC
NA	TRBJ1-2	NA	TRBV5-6	CASSLSQSYYGYTF	TGTGCCAGCAGCTTGTCCCAGAGTTACTATGGCTACACCTTC
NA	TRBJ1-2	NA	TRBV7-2	CASSFIGTDNYGYTF	TGTGCCAGCAGCTTCATAGGGACCGACAACTATGGCTACACCTTC
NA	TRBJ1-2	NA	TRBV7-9	CASSLAGRFGYTF	TGTGCCAGCAGCTTAGCAGGCCGGTTTGGCTACACCTTC
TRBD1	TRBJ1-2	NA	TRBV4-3	CASSQGQGSVYGYTF	TGCGCCAGCAGCCAGGGACAGGGGTCTGTCTATGGCTACACCTTC
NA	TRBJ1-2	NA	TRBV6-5	CASSYDQGRSGYTF	TGTGCCAGCAGTTACGACCAGGGGCGGTCCGGCTACACCTTC
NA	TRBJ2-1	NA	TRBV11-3	CASSLDLGGQIQNEQFF	TGTGCCAGCAGCTTAGATCTTGGCGGACAAATTCAGAATGAGCAGTTCTTC
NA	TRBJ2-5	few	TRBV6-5	CASSLRGFEETQYF	TGTGCCAGCAGTCTACGGGGGTTTGAAGAGACCCAGTACTTC
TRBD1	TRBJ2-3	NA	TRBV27	CASSSEQQGAAYTDTQYF	TGTGCCAGCAGTTCCGAGCAACAGGGGGCGGCGTATACAGATACGCAGTATTTT
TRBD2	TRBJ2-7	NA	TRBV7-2	CASSPPGASGDAYEQYF	TGTGCCAGCAGCCCCCCGGGGGCTAGCGGGGATGCCTACGAGCAGTACTTC